Shown below are 21 T cell receptor beta chains from a single sample sequenced in a study of T cell changes during pregnancy in multiple sclerosis. Only in-frame clones appear in the TCRdb table, and some are missing; sequencing was by immunoSEQ multiplex PCR. The table shows over 65,000 clones, with roughly 89% occurring only once. The sample in question was peripheral blood, obtained in the second trimester of pregnancy. The receptors were sampled from a female donor with multiple sclerosis, enrolled in a pregnancy study.

Only a few counts were recorded for this clone. This chain joins TRBV6-5 and TRBJ1-1, with 7 nucleotides matching TRBD1. V dropped 7 bases and J dropped 0; count of bases not matched to a gene: 5. Germline values: CDR1 MNHEY, CDR2 SVGAGI. The CDR3 contains 14 residues. CDR3 in DNA: TGTGCCAGCATCCGACAGGGCCTGAACACTGAAGCTTTCTTT. Protein: CASIRQGLNTEAFF.

Only one count was recorded for this clone. The chain carries TRBV14 and TRBJ1-4; a possible D gene is TRBD1 (5 bases). Trimming cost V 4 bases and J 4 bases, with 10 bases left between them. The CDR3 covers 14 residues. Germline loops: CDR1 SGHDN, CDR2 FVKESK. CDR3 coding DNA: TGTGCCAGCAGCCGCGCCGGGGGTAATGAAAAACTGTTTTTT. This codes for CASSRAGGNEKLFF.

V and J are TRBV7-3 and TRBJ2-5; TRBD1 is a possible D gene (6 bases). Looked up from germline, CDR1 is SGHTA and CDR2 is FQGTGA. V was trimmed by 0 bases and J by 1 base, leaving 9 bases between them. CDR3 length: 15 residues. The CDR3 coding sequence is TGTGCCAGCAGCTTAACCGGGACATCCCAAGAGACCCAGTACTTC. Translation: CASSLTGTSQETQYF.

The count of this clone is one. The gene calls are TRBV7-2 and TRBJ1-1; D is uncertain. The V gene's germline CDR1 is SGHTA and CDR2 FQGNSA. Between the trimmed V and J ends, which lost 5 bases and 3 bases, there was a span of 16 bases. CDR3 size: 15 residues. CDR3 nucleotide sequence: TGTGCCAGCAGCCCAAGCACTCCGAGGGACACTGAAGCTTTCTTT. Translated: CASSPSTPRDTEAFF.

This chain links TRBV5-1 with TRBJ2-7; D is unresolved. The CDR3 loop spans 14 amino acids. Germline CDR1 and CDR2: SGHRS and YFSETQ. V was shortened by 0 bases and J by 1 base, with 8 bases between the two germline ends. This chain's CDR3 is CASSLGHNSYEQYF. The CDR3 coding sequence is TGCGCCAGCAGCTTGGGACACAATTCCTACGAGCAGTACTTC.

CDR3 nucleotide sequence: TGTGCCAGCAGCCCGGTGGAGGGGCAAGTGAATGGCTATGGCTACACCTTC. Translation: CASSPVEGQVNGYGYTF. This chain connects TRBV5-8 to TRBJ1-2; weak D call: TRBD1 (5 bases). The CDR3 is 17 residues long. From germline, CDR1 is SGHTS and CDR2 YDEGEE. V dropped 4 bases and J dropped 4 bases, with 23 bases sitting between them.

This clone has a single count. The chain recombines TRBV5-4 with TRBJ2-5; 8 positions match TRBD2. The J segment lost 5 bases and the V segment lost 1 base, leaving 7 bases of the junction unmatched. CDR1 SGHNT and CDR2 YYREEE come from the germline V gene (reference sequence). The CDR3 spans 15 residues. Here the CDR3 DNA reads TGTGCCAGCAGCTTGACCGGGGGGGCCCGTGAGACCCAGTACTTC. Translation gives CASSLTGGARETQYF.

This chain connects TRBV11-2 to TRBJ2-7; no definite D call. The length of the CDR3 is 16 residues. CDR1 and CDR2 from the germline V gene are SGHAT and FQNNGV. V was cut by 2 bases and J by 2 bases, with 16 bases left in between. CDR3 sequence reads: CASSLRTMGATYEQYF. The CDR3 region has the DNA TGTGCCAGCAGCTTACGAACGATGGGCGCAACCTACGAGCAGTACTTC.

This clone was seen just once. This sequence joins TRBV6-9 and TRBJ2-7; D perhaps matches TRBD1 (6 bases). V was cut by 7 bases and J by 1 base, with 17 bases left in between. The CDR3 is 15 amino acids. The germline V gene has CDR1 MNHGY and CDR2 SVAAGI. The DNA of the CDR3 is TGTGCCAGCACAGAATCCGGGACATTATCCTACGAGCAGTACTTC. Translated, it gives CASTESGTLSYEQYF.

This chain joins TRBV19 and TRBJ1-6; D is unclear. V was pared by 6 bases and J by 5 bases, with 20 bases between. The CDR3 extends over 17 amino acids. Germline V CDR1 and CDR2: LNHDA, SQIVND (reference sequence). The CDR3 region has the DNA TGTGCCAGTAGAATGTACCCCCGACAATTGAATAATTCACCCCTCCACTTT. It yields the protein CASRMYPRQLNNSPLHF.

The chain carries TRBV19 and TRBJ2-7; tentatively, D is TRBD2 (6 bases). Germline CDR1 LNHDA, CDR2 SQIVND (reference sequence). The CDR3 runs to 13 residues. The V gene lost 7 bases and the J gene lost 5 bases, with 15 bases spanning the gap. DNA of the CDR3: TGTGCCAGTAACGCTGGAGGGTCGAACGAGCAGTACTTC. This sequence encodes CASNAGGSNEQYF.

The chain joins TRBV7-6 to TRBJ1-1, with D perhaps TRBD1 (6 bases). CDR3 length: 14 residues. CDR1 is SGHVS and CDR2 is FNYEAQ in the germline V gene. V was pared by 5 bases and J by 8 bases, with 18 bases between. The DNA for the CDR3 is TGTGCCAGCAGCCCCCGGGGGGGGCAAACAGAAGCTTTCTTT. Its translation: CASSPRGGQTEAFF.

The chain combines TRBV12-5 with TRBJ2-7; the match to TRBD2 covers 7 bases. With 6 bases clipped from V and 3 bases from J, the junction kept 11 bases outside the gene matches. The length of the CDR3 is 15 residues. Germline values: CDR1 LGHNT, CDR2 FRNRAP. The CDR3 DNA reads as TGTGCTAGTGGCGTACGGGCGGGGGAAAACTACGAGCAGTACTTC. This gives the protein CASGVRAGENYEQYF.

This sequence joins TRBV5-1 and TRBJ2-1, with TRBD2 identical over 8 bases. V shed 0 bases, J shed 8 bases, and the junction held 7 bases outside the gene matches. Germline CDR1 is SGHRS and CDR2 is YFSETQ. The CDR3 runs to 15 residues. The CDR3 DNA reads TGCGCCAGCAGCTTGGAAACGGGGGGGCACTATGAGCAGTTCTTC. Translating gives CASSLETGGHYEQFF. The full variable domain, its missing parts supplied by reference TRBV5-1 and TRBJ2-1, is KAGVTQTPRYLIKTRGQQVTLSCSPISGHRSVSWYQQTPGQGLQFLFEYFSETQRNKGNFPGRFSGRQFSNSRSEMNVSTLELGDSALYLCASSLETGGHYEQFFGPGTRLTVL.

This clone was picked up one time. The DNA for the CDR3 is TGTGCCAGCACCTGGGAAGGAGGCCCTCGGGCTTTCTTT. Translating it yields CASTWEGGPRAFF. The gene calls are TRBV11-1 and TRBJ1-1; D not certain. V was trimmed by 7 bases and J by 11 bases, leaving 20 bases between them. Germline lookup yields CDR1 SGHAT and CDR2 FQDESV (reference sequence). The CDR3 extends over 13 amino acids.

The V gene is TRBV4-1, the J gene TRBJ1-2, with 10 nucleotides matching TRBD1. V gave up 0 bases and J gave up 8 bases; unmatched junction bases: 3. CDR1 is MGHRA and CDR2 is YSYEKL in the germline V gene. CDR3 size: 14 residues. CDR3 in amino acids: CASSQDWDRGGYTF. In DNA, the CDR3 is TGCGCCAGCAGCCAAGATTGGGACAGGGGCGGCTACACCTTC.

This clone was seen only a few times. The chain has TRBV19 and TRBJ1-6, with TRBD1 matching 8 bases. V lost 7 bases and J lost 10; bases outside the gene matches: 12. The germline V gene has CDR1 LNHDA and CDR2 SQIVND (reference sequence). CDR3 length: 15 residues. The CDR3, as DNA: TGTGCCAGTAAAGAGCCGGGACAGGAGTCATCACCCCTCCACTTT. It encodes CASKEPGQESSPLHF.

This clone was counted once. The V call is TRBV5-1, the J call TRBJ2-7; 7 positions agree with TRBD1. CDR1 and CDR2 from the germline V gene are SGHRS and YFSETQ. The V segment lost 5 bases and the J segment 2 bases; nucleotides outside the gene matches: 7. This CDR3 spans 14 amino acids. The CDR3: CASSEGAITYEQYF. The CDR3, as DNA: TGCGCCAGCAGTGAGGGGGCGATCACCTACGAGCAGTACTTC.

The chain employs TRBV11-2 and TRBJ1-2, with 7 nucleotides matching TRBD1. This CDR3 comprises 16 residues. J gave up 4 bases and V 5 bases, and 13 bases lay outside the gene matches. The germline V gene encodes CDR1 SGHAT and CDR2 FQNNGV. CDR3 DNA: TGTGCCAGCAGCCCCCGACAGGGAATCGGATCCTATGGCTACACCTTC. Amino acid sequence: CASSPRQGIGSYGYTF.

CDR3 protein: CAAGPGFTEAFF. The CDR3 region has the DNA TGTGCCGCGGGCCCAGGATTCACTGAAGCTTTCTTT. This rearrangement joins TRBV6-1 to TRBJ1-1; no reliable D call. This CDR3 region has 12 residues. CDR1 is MNHNS and CDR2 is SASEGT in the germline V gene. V lost 11 bases and J lost 4, with 14 bases in between.

In this sample, this clone turned up once. The rearrangement uses TRBV19 and TRBJ2-2, with a tentative D call TRBD1 (5 bases). Looked up from germline, CDR1 is LNHDA and CDR2 is SQIVND (reference sequence). Trimming left V 5 bases short and J 2 bases short, with 12 bases between. The CDR3 has 15 amino acids. DNA for the CDR3: TGTGCCAGTAGTTTATTTGGGGCAAACACCGGGGAGCTGTTTTTT. Its translation: CASSLFGANTGELFF.